Listed below are T cell receptor beta chains from one sample, sequenced in a study of T cell responses to AZD1222 COVID-19 vaccine. TCRdb keeps only in-frame clones here, not all; method: immunoSEQ multiplex PCR. The repertoire consists of some 110,000 clones, with approximately 90% occurring once and the leading ten covering around 8.4%. The starting material was peripheral blood, obtained on day 0 of AZD1222 vaccination. The receptors stem from an adult in good health. CDR3s include the opening cysteine and the closing phenylalanine or tryptophan. A D gene is named only where the DNA matches it firmly. Size values are once, few and many counts, or a class for expanded clones, and some rows have none.

>TRBJ2-7|medium-sized|TRBV4-3|TRBD2
TGCGCCAGCAGCCAACTTTCGGGACTAGCGGGAGGGGGTGACCGCTACGAGCAGTACTTC
CASSQLSGLAGGGDRYEQYF
>TRBJ1-5|.|TRBV7-2|.
TGTGCCAGCAGCTTATTCCAGGGCCCGAATCAGCCCCAGCATTTT
CASSLFQGPNQPQHF
>TRBJ1-1|.|TRBV4-3|.
TGCGCCAGCAGCCAAGGGAGACCGAACACTGAAGCTTTCTTT
CASSQGRPNTEAFF
>TRBJ2-7|few|TRBV6-6|.
TGTGCCAGCAGTCCGGACCGAACTAGCTCCTACGAGCAGTACTTC
CASSPDRTSSYEQYF
>TRBJ2-7|.|TRBV7-2|TRBD2
TGTGCCAGCGGGCTACTAGCGGGTTTTAGGCTCTCCTACGAGCAGTACTTC
CASGLLAGFRLSYEQYF
>TRBJ1-4|.|TRBV5-5|TRBD1
TGTGCCAGCAGCCTCGGGACAGGGGGTGAAAAACTGTTTTTT
CASSLGTGGEKLFF
>TRBJ2-7|.|TRBV4-3|.
TGCGCCAGCAGCCAAGGTATCCCAACCTACGAGCAGTACTTC
CASSQGIPTYEQYF
>TRBJ2-2|few|TRBV9|TRBD2
TGTGCCAGCAGCGTAGTAGCGGGAGCCAGCGGGGAGCTGTTTTTT
CASSVVAGASGELFF
>TRBJ1-2|once|TRBV6-5|.
TGTGCCAGCACCGGAGGTCAGAGAATTCCCCATGGCTACACCTTC
CASTGGQRIPHGYTF
>TRBJ2-1|.|TRBV19|.
TGTGCCAGTAGTATAGGCCGGAATCGAGTCAATGAGCAGTTCTTC
CASSIGRNRVNEQFF
>TRBJ2-7|.|TRBV29-1|TRBD2
TGCAGCGTTGGGCAGGGATTTAGCGGGAGTTGGTACGAGCAGTACTTC
CSVGQGFSGSWYEQYF
>TRBJ1-5|.|TRBV29-1|.
TGCAGCGTTGATGTAGGGGTAAATCAGCCCCAGCATTTT
CSVDVGVNQPQHF
>TRBJ2-7|few|TRBV18|.
TGTGCCAGCTCATTTAGGGATACCTACGAGCAGTACTTC
CASSFRDTYEQYF
>TRBJ1-4|.|TRBV19|TRBD1
TGTGCCAGTAGTGCCCGGACAGGGCTTGATGAAAAACTGTTTTTT
CASSARTGLDEKLFF
>TRBJ1-6|once|TRBV5-4|.
TGTGCCAGCAGCCGACAGAACGGGAATTCACCCCTCCACTTT
CASSRQNGNSPLHF
>TRBJ2-7|.|TRBV5-1|.
TGCGCCAGCAGCTTGGCCCCGGGGGCGATCGGCGAGCAGTACTTC
CASSLAPGAIGEQYF
>TRBJ2-7|.|TRBV6-6|TRBD2
TGTGCCAGCAGTTACATAGGGTCTAGCGGTAACTACGAGCAGTACTTC
CASSYIGSSGNYEQYF
>TRBJ2-1|once|TRBV5-1|TRBD2
TGCGCCAGCAGCACCGGCCTGGCGAGGACTAGCGGGAGGGCCGAGGGCAATGAGCAGTTCTTC
CASSTGLARTSGRAEGNEQFF
>TRBJ2-3|once|TRBV9|.
TGTGCCAGCAGCGTATCCCCGCGGACAGATACGCAGTATTTT
CASSVSPRTDTQYF
>TRBJ2-2|.|TRBV18|.
TGTGCCAGCTCACCGAGGGACACAGAGAACACCGGGGAGCTGTTTTTT
CASSPRDTENTGELFF
>TRBJ2-7|.|TRBV7-9|.
TGTGCCAGCAGCTGGGGGGGAACAGGGAGCGAGCAGTACTTC
CASSWGGTGSEQYF
>TRBJ1-1|.|TRBV7-9|TRBD1
TGTGCCAGCTTGAGGGGGCTTGAAGCTTTCTTT
CASLRGLEAFF
>TRBJ1-4|.|TRBV16|.
TGTGCCAGCAGCCAAAGTCCGGGACGGATTAATGAAAAACTGTTTTTT
CASSQSPGRINEKLFF
>TRBJ2-1|.|TRBV27|.
TGTGCCAGCCCCTTCGAGGGAGATGAGCAGTTCTTC
CASPFEGDEQFF
>TRBJ2-7|.|TRBV28|.
TGTGCCAGCAGTTCGGCCCGCTACGAGCAGTACTTC
CASSSARYEQYF
>TRBJ2-5|.|TRBV28|TRBD1
TGTGCCAGCAGTTCGCCGGGACAGGGGGTCCAAGAGACCCAGTACTTC
CASSSPGQGVQETQYF
>TRBJ2-5|.|TRBV4-2|TRBD2
TGTGCCAGCAGCCAAGTTCCGGGACTAGCGGGAGGGGAGACCCAGTACTTC
CASSQVPGLAGGETQYF
>TRBJ1-6|once|TRBV7-3|.
TGTGCCAGCAGCTTACAGGGGAATTCACCCCTCCACTTT
CASSLQGNSPLHF
>TRBJ2-1|.|TRBV3-1/TRBV3-2|.
TGTGCCAGCAGCCAAGGGGATTACAATGAGCAGTTCTTC
CASSQGDYNEQFF
>TRBJ2-7|.|TRBV12-3/TRBV12-4|.
TGTGCCAGCGGCCGGGGGCCCTACGAGCAGTACTTC
CASGRGPYEQYF
>TRBJ2-3|.|TRBV5-1|.
TGCGCCAGCAGCTTTCAAGGGCTGCCCACAGATACGCAGTATTTT
CASSFQGLPTDTQYF
>TRBJ2-1|.|TRBV11-2|TRBD2
TGTGCCAGCAGCTTAGAACGGGAGGGCCACAATGAGCAGTTCTTC
CASSLEREGHNEQFF
>TRBJ1-1|.|TRBV7-8|TRBD1
TGTGCCAGCACCCCCGGGACAGGGAACACTGAAGCTTTCTTT
CASTPGTGNTEAFF